The rows below give T cell receptor beta chains drawn from one sample of a study of T cells in Graves' hyperthyroidism and ophthalmopathy. TCRdb redid the calling of the multiplex PCR reads with MiXCR, one entry per CDR3 protein. The data show roughly 720,000 distinct CDR3 sequences, around 16% seen once. Sequencing used blood. These receptors originate from a man in his fifties with Graves' hyperthyroidism. Both conserved end residues are part of each CDR3. D genes are given only for firm matches. Clone sizes are given selectively: once, few, many, or a class where the clone is expanded.

J | D | size | V | DNA | CDR3
TRBJ2-1 | . | few | TRBV24-1 | TGTGCCACCAGTGATACAGGGACCTTCGACAATGAGCAGTTCTTC | CATSDTGTFDNEQFF
TRBJ1-2 | . | many | TRBV29-1 | TGCAGCGTTGTCGGGGTGGGTGGCTACACCTTC | CSVVGVGGYTF
TRBJ1-2 | . | . | TRBV28 | TGTGCCAGCAGTTTAAGCGGGTTTGGCTACACCTTC | CASSLSGFGYTF
TRBJ2-2 | . | . | TRBV7-7 | TGTGCTAGCAGCTTAAAGACAGACACCGGGGAGCTGTTTTTT | CASSLKTDTGELFF
TRBJ2-7 | TRBD2 | many | TRBV27 | TGTGCCACCAGAGCTACACAGTATCCGCTGGGGGGGTACGAGCAGTACTTC | CATRATQYPLGGYEQYF
TRBJ2-5 | TRBD2 | . | TRBV7-9 | TGTGCCAGCAGCAACCCCGGGACTAGCGGAGAGACCCAGTACTTC | CASSNPGTSGETQYF
TRBJ2-1 | . | . | TRBV29-1 | TGCAGCGAAACCGGGACTTCCCTCTACAATGAGCAGTTCTTC | CSETGTSLYNEQFF
TRBJ2-3 | TRBD2 | . | TRBV30 | TGTGCCTGGAGTGCCGGGAGCGGGGGAGATACGCAGTATTTT | CAWSAGSGGDTQYF
TRBJ2-1 | . | many | TRBV28 | TGTGCCAGCAGACCCTTTTTCGCGGCTAGCTCCTACAATGAGCAGTTCTTC | CASRPFFAASSYNEQFF
TRBJ2-7 | TRBD1 | many | TRBV3-1 | TGTGCCAGCAGCCAAGAGGGACAGTCCTACGAGCAGTACTTC | CASSQEGQSYEQYF
TRBJ2-2 | . | few | TRBV9 | TGTGCCAGCAGCGTAGGACTAGGACTCTTAAACACCGGGGAGCTGTTTTTT | CASSVGLGLLNTGELFF
TRBJ2-1 | . | few | TRBV29-1 | TGCAGCGTTGACGGGCAGATATACAATGAGCAGTTCTTC | CSVDGQIYNEQFF
TRBJ1-6 | . | many | TRBV6-1 | TGTGCCAGCAGAAACGACAATTCACCCCTCCACTTT | CASRNDNSPLHF
TRBJ2-5 | . | many | TRBV11-1 | TGTGCCAGCAGTTCGAACAGCGGACAAGAGACCCAGTACTTC | CASSSNSGQETQYF
TRBJ2-2 | TRBD2 | many | TRBV20-1 | TGCAGTGCTAGAGATAGGCTAGCGGGTACGAACACCGGGGAGCTGTTTTTT | CSARDRLAGTNTGELFF
TRBJ1-4 | . | few | TRBV5-1 | TGCGCCAGCAGAGCGGGAACAACTAATGAAAAACTGTTTTTT | CASRAGTTNEKLFF
TRBJ2-7 | . | many | TRBV3-1 | TGCGCCAGCAGCAGGAGCTCCTACGAGCAGTACTTC | CASSRSSYEQYF
TRBJ2-7 | . | many | TRBV9 | TGTGCCAGCAGCGTAGGGGGGTTCCACGAGCAGTACTTC | CASSVGGFHEQYF
TRBJ2-1 | TRBD2 | few | TRBV7-3 | TGTGCCAGCAGCCAAAGACTAGCGGGAGGTCAGGAGCAGTTCTTC | CASSQRLAGGQEQFF
TRBJ2-3 | TRBD2 | many | TRBV27 | TGTGCCAGCAGTCGCGGGAGGGCTTTATGGACAGATACGCAGTATTTT | CASSRGRALWTDTQYF
TRBJ2-6 | . | . | TRBV9 | TGTGCCAGCAGCGTAGGGGATGCTGGGGCCAACGTCCTGACTTTC | CASSVGDAGANVLTF
TRBJ2-3 | TRBD1 | many | TRBV11-2 | TGTGCCAGCAGCCCACCCCGGGACAGGGGAACTTATACGCAGTATTTT | CASSPPRDRGTYTQYF